A single sample gave rise to the 14 T cell receptor beta chains below, sequenced in a study of identical twins. TCRdb processed the 5' RACE reads anew with MiXCR; each CDR3 protein has one entry. This repertoire shows roughly 350,000 distinct CDR3 sequences, roughly 10% found once; its top ten account for under 10%. The sample comprised naive T cells sorted from blood. The source of these receptors is a woman aged 50 to 60 in good health.

The V gene is TRBV27, the J gene TRBJ2-5; D unresolved. The length of the CDR3 is 15 residues. Trimming removed 3 bases from V and 0 bases from J, with 11 bases in between. Germline CDR1 reads MNHEY; CDR2 reads SMNVEV (reference sequence). CDR3 sequence: CASSFLLGYQETQYF. CDR3 in DNA: TGTGCCAGCAGTTTTCTGTTGGGGTACCAAGAGACCCAGTACTTC.

The V call is TRBV27, the J call TRBJ2-7, with 12 bases fitting TRBD2. CDR3 length equals 17 residues. CDR1 and CDR2 from the germline V gene are MNHEY and SMNVEV (reference sequence). The V segment lost 5 bases and the J segment 4 bases; nucleotides outside the gene matches: 12. CDR3 amino acids: CASSRSSGRGGVYEQYV. In DNA form, the CDR3 reads TGTGCCAGCAGTCGGTCTAGCGGGAGGGGCGGGGTTTACGAGCAGTACGTC.

V usage is TRBV28 and J usage is TRBJ2-3; D remains unclear. Germline values: CDR1 MDHEN, CDR2 SYDVKM. The CDR3 loop spans 11 amino acids. The V end was cut by 6 bases, the J end by 5 bases, with 6 bases between. The CDR3 DNA follows: TGTGCCAGCAGAGGCGTAGATACGCAGTATTTT. It encodes CASRGVDTQYF.

This clonotype appeared a few times. This sequence joins TRBV27 and TRBJ2-7, with D perhaps matching TRBD1 or TRBD2 (6 bases each). Trimming took 6 bases from V and 5 from J, leaving 20 bases between them. From germline, CDR1 is MNHEY and CDR2 SMNVEV (reference sequence). The CDR3 is 15 amino acids. The CDR3, as DNA: TGTGCCAGCAGCCCCAGGAGGGGGTTAGAAAACGAGCAGTACTTC. It codes for CASSPRRGLENEQYF.

This clonotype was counted many times. A read error may account for a junction end that differs from germline. The CDR3 loop reads CASAQTNPHGGGGEF. The CDR3 DNA reads as TGTGCCAGCGCGCAAACGAACCCGCACGGGGGAGGGGGTGAGTTC. The chain carries TRBV11-2 and TRBJ2-1; TRBD2 might be the D (7 bases). This CDR3 contains 15 residues. The V gene's germline CDR1 is SGHAT and CDR2 FQNNGV. Using reference TRBV11-2 and TRBJ2-1 for the parts outside the CDR3, the full variable domain is EAGVAQSPRYKIIEKRQSVAFWCNPISGHATLYWYQQILGQGPKLLIQFQNNGVVDDSQLPKDRFSAERLKGVDSTLKIQPAKLEDSAVYLCASAQTNPHGGGGEFGPGTRLTVL.

This clonotype came up a few times. This chain uses TRBV5-1 with TRBJ2-7; the D gene is possibly TRBD2 (5 bases). The CDR3 runs to 15 residues. The germline gives CDR1 SGHRS, CDR2 YFSETQ. Trimming took 4 bases from V and 3 from J, leaving 17 bases between them. In DNA, the CDR3 is TGCGCCAGCAGCGTGGGTTATAGGGAGAACTACGAGCAGTACTTC. Its protein is CASSVGYRENYEQYF. The variable domain in full, with the rest retrieved from reference TRBV5-1 and TRBJ2-7, is KAGVTQTPRYLIKTRGQQVTLSCSPISGHRSVSWYQQTPGQGLQFLFEYFSETQRNKGNFPGRFSGRQFSNSRSEMNVSTLELGDSALYLCASSVGYRENYEQYFGPGTRLTVT.

The chain links TRBV20-1 to TRBJ2-7, with D possibly TRBD1 on 6 matching bases. Trimming cost V 3 bases and J 3 bases, with 15 bases left between them. The CDR3 runs 14 residues. The germline CDR1 and CDR2 sequences are DFQATT and SNEGSKA (reference sequence). As DNA, the CDR3 is TGCAGTGCTAGGACTGGACAGAGAGTCTACGAGCAGTACTTC. This sequence encodes CSARTGQRVYEQYF.

A few counts support this clonotype. The CDR3 region is CSARDWFRDSSSTDTQYF. The CDR3, as DNA: TGCAGTGCTAGAGACTGGTTTCGGGACTCCTCTAGCACAGATACGCAGTATTTT. The chain recombines TRBV20-1 with TRBJ2-3, with D possibly TRBD2 on 6 matching bases. The CDR3 is made up of 18 amino acids. Germline V gives CDR1 DFQATT, CDR2 SNEGSKA (reference sequence). The ends were cut back, 0 bases at V and 0 bases at J, with 19 bases in the middle.

This clonotype was seen more than once but under ten times. The chain recombines TRBV7-9 with TRBJ2-4, with 9 bases lining up with TRBD2. V was pared by 2 bases and J by 0 bases, with 11 bases of the junction left unmatched. CDR1 SEHNR and CDR2 FQNEAQ come from the germline V gene (reference sequence). This CDR3 is built from 19 residues. CDR3 protein: CASSLPGLAGSRAKNIQYF. CDR3 DNA: TGTGCCAGCAGCTTACCGGGACTAGCAGGTTCCAGAGCCAAAAACATTCAGTACTTC.

This clonotype was observed a handful of times. The chain has TRBV7-3 and TRBJ2-7, with D hard to call. CDR3 length: 13 residues. Trimming took 2 bases from V and 4 from J, leaving 9 bases between them. CDR1 SGHTA and CDR2 FQGTGA come from the germline V gene. CDR3 nucleotide sequence: TGTGCCAGCAGCTTAGGAGCCGGGTACGAGCAGTACTTC. Translation: CASSLGAGYEQYF.

This clonotype was seen a few times. The J gene is TRBJ2-3, the V gene TRBV7-3; D is uncertain. The CDR3 extends over 14 amino acids. Germline lookup yields CDR1 SGHTA and CDR2 FQGTGA. With 5 bases removed from V and 3 bases from J, the gap between germline ends came to 12 bases. As DNA, the CDR3 is TGTGCCAGCAGCCCGGGCCAGGTAACAGATACGCAGTATTTT. Translation gives CASSPGQVTDTQYF.

This clonotype has a handful of counts. V gene TRBV3-1 combines with J gene TRBJ1-2; D gene unclear. Germline V gene data show CDR1 as LGHDT and CDR2 as YNNKEL (reference sequence). The CDR3 extends over 15 amino acids. V gave up 0 bases and J gave up 5 bases, with 13 bases separating them. CDR3 amino acids: CASSQEGGTAYGYTF. CDR3 nucleotide sequence: TGTGCCAGCAGCCAAGAAGGAGGAACAGCATATGGCTACACCTTC.

The V gene is TRBV24-1, the J gene TRBJ2-1; 10 bases map to TRBD2. From germline, CDR1 is KGHDR and CDR2 SFDVKD. This CDR3 has 16 residues. V was clipped by 0 bases and J by 8 bases; unmatched bases: 6. The CDR3 bases are TGTGCCACCAGTGATTTGGGGACTAGCGCGCTTGATGAGCAGTTCTTC. Protein: CATSDLGTSALDEQFF.

This chain's CDR3 is CATSRGLAAYNEQFF. Here the CDR3 DNA reads TGTGCCACCAGCAGAGGCCTAGCGGCCTACAATGAGCAGTTCTTC. The gene calls are TRBV15 and TRBJ2-1, with TRBD2 matching over 7 bases. The CDR3 is made up of 15 amino acids. Germline V gene lookup returns CDR1 LNHNV and CDR2 YYDKDF (reference sequence). The V and J ends lost 1 base and 2 bases, in that order; junction bases with no gene match: 2.